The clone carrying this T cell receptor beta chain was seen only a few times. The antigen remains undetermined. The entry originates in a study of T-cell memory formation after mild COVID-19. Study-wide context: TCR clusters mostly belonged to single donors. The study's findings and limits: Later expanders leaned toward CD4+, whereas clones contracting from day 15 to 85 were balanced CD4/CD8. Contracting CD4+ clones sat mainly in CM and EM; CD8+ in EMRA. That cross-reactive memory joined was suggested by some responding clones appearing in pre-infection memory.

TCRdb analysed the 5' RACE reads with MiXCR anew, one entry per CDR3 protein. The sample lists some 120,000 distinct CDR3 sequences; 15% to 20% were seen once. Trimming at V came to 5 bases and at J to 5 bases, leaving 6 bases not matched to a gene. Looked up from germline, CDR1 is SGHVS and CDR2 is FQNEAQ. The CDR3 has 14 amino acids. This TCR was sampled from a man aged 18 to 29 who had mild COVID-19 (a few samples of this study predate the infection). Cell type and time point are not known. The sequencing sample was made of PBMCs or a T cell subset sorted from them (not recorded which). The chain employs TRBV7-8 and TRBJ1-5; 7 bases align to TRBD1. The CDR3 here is CASSQGTVYQPQHF. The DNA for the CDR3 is TGTGCCAGCAGCCAGGGGACAGTTTATCAGCCCCAGCATTTT.